Listed below are T cell receptor beta chains from one sample, sequenced in a study of vaccination effects on CD4 cells after COVID-19. For these TCRs, the target antigens are not known. Assay: immunoSEQ multiplex PCR; the TCRdb copy retains only in-frame clones and omits some. The data contain around 47,000 clones, approximately 81% of them seen just once; the ten biggest clones take up 25% to 30%. Sequencing was performed on CD4+ T cells from PBMCs cultured with a peptide pool, taken before COVID-19 vaccination. All receptors derive from a human donor who had a prior SARS-CoV-2 infection. The CDR3 runs from the conserved cysteine through the conserved F or W. The D gene is left open where the match is weak. Rows give clone size only sometimes, using once, few, many, or a class for an expanded clone.

j_gene	abundance	d_gene	v_gene	CDR3nt	CDR3aa
TRBJ2-5	-	TRBD1	TRBV7-9	TGTGCCAGCAGCTTAGTACAGGGGGCCAGGGAGACCCAGTACTTC	CASSLVQGARETQYF
TRBJ2-1	-	-	TRBV4-3	TGCGCCAGCAGCCAAGGTCTAGACTACAATGAGCAGTTCTTC	CASSQGLDYNEQFF
TRBJ1-1	-	TRBD1	TRBV5-1	TGCGCCAGCAGCTTGTTGGCAGGGGGGGAGAACACTGAAGCTTTCTTT	CASSLLAGGENTEAFF
TRBJ1-1	-	-	TRBV5-1	TGCGCCAGCAGCTTGTTATCAGCGAACACTGAAGCTTTCTTT	CASSLLSANTEAFF
TRBJ2-5	-	TRBD2	TRBV18	TGTGCCAGCTCACCACTTGCGGGAGGAGGGGAGACCCAGTACTTC	CASSPLAGGGETQYF
TRBJ2-1	-	TRBD2	TRBV5-1	TGCGCCAGCAGCCGTAGCGGGGACTATCTCAATGAGCAGTTCTTC	CASSRSGDYLNEQFF
TRBJ2-1	-	TRBD2	TRBV13	TGTGCCAGCAGCTTTCTAGCGGGGTGGGCTGAGCAGTTCTTC	CASSFLAGWAEQFF
TRBJ1-1	-	-	TRBV5-1	TGCGCCAGCAGCTTCGACAAGGGGCTAGATAAAGCTTTCTTT	CASSFDKGLDKAFF
TRBJ1-1	-	-	TRBV2	TGTGCCAGCAGTAATATGGGCGTCACTGAAGCTTTCTTT	CASSNMGVTEAFF
TRBJ2-5	few	TRBD2	TRBV18	TGTGCCAGCTCACCACCGACTAGCGGGGGACCACCGTACTTC	CASSPPTSGGPPYF
TRBJ2-1	-	-	TRBV7-2	TGTGCCAGCAGCTTAGGGTCCTACAATGAGCAGTTCTTC	CASSLGSYNEQFF
TRBJ2-7	once	TRBD2	TRBV5-1	TGCGCCAGCAGCCCGGGCCTCCGGGACTACGACAAGGGGCAGTACTTC	CASSPGLRDYDKGQYF
TRBJ2-2	-	-	TRBV7-9	TGTGCCAGCAGCTTAGATCTTTACACCGGGGAGCTGTTTTTT	CASSLDLYTGELFF
TRBJ2-7	-	-	TRBV2	TGTGCCAGCAGTGACCAGGGTGGGACTTACGAGCAGTACTTC	CASSDQGGTYEQYF
TRBJ1-5	few	-	TRBV10-2	TGCGCCAGCAGTGAGTTCGGTAGCAATCAGCCCCAGCATTTT	CASSEFGSNQPQHF
TRBJ2-5	once	-	TRBV12-5	TGTGCTAGTGGTTTGGTCTTAGGCCAAGAGACCCAGTACTTC	CASGLVLGQETQYF
TRBJ2-2	-	TRBD1	TRBV5-6	TGTGCCAGCAGCTGGGGGGACAGGCCCACCGGGGAGCTGTTTTTT	CASSWGDRPTGELFF
TRBJ1-1	-	-	TRBV12-5	TGTGCTAGTGGTCTCACAGGGATGAACACTGAAGCTTTCTTT	CASGLTGMNTEAFF
TRBJ2-1	-	TRBD1	TRBV5-5	TGTGCCAGCAGCTTTACAGGGGTTGAGCAGTTCTTC	CASSFTGVEQFF
TRBJ2-5	-	TRBD1	TRBV18	TGTGCCAGCTCACCGACCTTCCCGAGACAGGGAACCCAAGAGACCCAGTACTTC	CASSPTFPRQGTQETQYF
TRBJ1-6	once	TRBD1	TRBV2	TGTGCCAGCGTAACAGGGGGGGATTCACCCCTCCACTTT	CASVTGGDSPLHF
TRBJ1-5	-	-	TRBV19	TGTGCCAGCACTGAGACCGGAGTGTATAGCAATCAGCCCCAGCATTTT	CASTETGVYSNQPQHF
TRBJ2-2	-	-	TRBV6-2/TRBV6-3	TGTGCCAGCAGTTGGTGGACGAACACCGGGGAGCTGTTTTTT	CASSWWTNTGELFF
TRBJ2-7	-	-	TRBV6-5	TGTGCCACCCGCCGGAGCAGTTACGAGCAGTACTTC	CATRRSSYEQYF
TRBJ2-2	-	-	TRBV6-2/TRBV6-3	TGTGCCAGCAGCCCCCGAGGGGAGCACTGGACCCGGAAAATGCGCGCGAACACCGGGGAGCTGTTTTTT	CASSPRGEHWTRKMRANTGELFF
TRBJ1-1	-	-	TRBV13	TGTGCCAGCAGCCGCTTTATGAACACTGAAGCTTTCTTT	CASSRFMNTEAFF
TRBJ2-3	once	TRBD2	TRBV5-1	TGCGCCAGCAGCCTAGCGGGAGTTGGAGATACGCAGTATTTT	CASSLAGVGDTQYF
TRBJ1-1	-	-	TRBV5-1	TGCGCCAGCAGCGCACAGGGTTTTGGAACTGAAGCTTTCTTT	CASSAQGFGTEAFF
TRBJ2-7	-	-	TRBV12-3/TRBV12-4	TGTGCCAGCAGTGGGGCCGGGTGTAACGACTTC	CASSGAGCNDF
TRBJ2-7	-	TRBD2	TRBV6-5	TGTGCCAGCAGTTACTCAGAGCGGGGGACCTACGAGCAGTACTTC	CASSYSERGTYEQYF
TRBJ1-5	few	TRBD1	TRBV4-2	TGTGCCAGCAGCCAAGCGACAGGGGGTAGTAATCAGCCCCAGCATTTT	CASSQATGGSNQPQHF
TRBJ1-6	-	-	TRBV10-3	TGTGCCATCAGTGCCCGACAGACGGGCTCCTATAATTCACCCCTCCACTTT	CAISARQTGSYNSPLHF
TRBJ2-1	-	TRBD2	TRBV6-4	TGTGCCAGCAGTGCAACCGGGACTAGCTTCTATGAGCAGTTCTTC	CASSATGTSFYEQFF
TRBJ2-2	few	TRBD1	TRBV9	TGTGCCAGCAGAAAGGACAGGGGGGTGGGTCACACCGGGGAGCTGTTTTTT	CASRKDRGVGHTGELFF
TRBJ1-1	once	-	TRBV7-9	TGTGCCAGCAGCTTAGTGACGGGGGCGCTTACTGAAGCTTTCTTT	CASSLVTGALTEAFF
TRBJ1-2	-	-	TRBV6-5	TGTGCCAGCTGTTCCTGGGACCGCCTAAGGGGCGGCTACACCTTC	CASCSWDRLRGGYTF
TRBJ1-2	-	-	TRBV28	TGTGCCAGCACCTGGGGGGGACGGTATGGCTACACCTTC	CASTWGGRYGYTF
TRBJ2-5	few	TRBD2	TRBV5-6	TGTGCCAGCAGCCATGGACTAGCGGGAGGGCCTCAAGAGACCCAGTACTTC	CASSHGLAGGPQETQYF
TRBJ2-7	-	-	TRBV4-1	TGCGCCAGCAGCCAGTTCAGCCCTCCCCCCTACGAGCAGTACTTC	CASSQFSPPPYEQYF
TRBJ2-7	-	TRBD2	TRBV6-5	TGTGCCACCCTGCCGATAGCGGGAGGTTACGAGCAGTACTTC	CATLPIAGGYEQYF
TRBJ2-1	-	-	TRBV12-3/TRBV12-4	TGTGCCAGCACCGCCGGGACTCAACTGCAGTTCTTC	CASTAGTQLQFF
TRBJ1-3	-	-	TRBV6-5	TGTGCCAGCAGTTACCAAAACACCATATATTTT	CASSYQNTIYF
TRBJ2-3	-	-	TRBV7-9	TGTGCCAGCAGCTTCGGCGGGAGCACAGATACGCAGTATTTT	CASSFGGSTDTQYF
TRBJ2-5	-	-	TRBV11-3	TGTGCCAGCAGCCTGGACAGCCAAGAGACCCAGTACTTC	CASSLDSQETQYF
TRBJ1-4	-	TRBD1	TRBV5-1	TGCGCCAGCAGCGAACAGGGGGCCACTAATGAAAAACTGTTTTTT	CASSEQGATNEKLFF
TRBJ2-2	-	-	TRBV6-1	TGTGCCAGCAGTGAAATGTCAGGGGTGGACACCGGGGAGCTGTTTTTT	CASSEMSGVDTGELFF
TRBJ2-1	-	-	TRBV7-2	TGTGCCAGCAGCTTAATGATAGCCCGGAAAATCTCCTACAATGAGCAGTTCTTC	CASSLMIARKISYNEQFF
TRBJ1-1	-	-	TRBV9	TGTGCCAGCAGCGTAGAGGCGGGGGCGGACACTGAAGCTTTCTTT	CASSVEAGADTEAFF